A single sample is the source of the 30 T cell receptor beta chains below, sequenced in a study of cytomegalovirus exposure and HLA in healthy donors. Profiling relied on immunoSEQ multiplex PCR, and the TCRdb table lists in-frame clones only, not all of them. Of roughly 300,000 clones detected, more than 80% appear once; the ten largest clones hold around 0.8%. The sample taken for sequencing was PBMCs. Receptors originate from a woman aged 18-29 years in good health and CMV-seronegative.

This sequence joins TRBV11-2 and TRBJ2-2; TRBD2 might be the D (6 bases). The CDR3 sequence is 14 residues long. CDR1 is SGHAT and CDR2 is FQNNGV in the germline V gene. The ends were cut back, 1 base at V and 4 bases at J, with 7 bases in the middle. The CDR3 here is CASSLAGLTGELFF. Written as DNA, the CDR3 is TGTGCCAGCAGCTTAGCGGGACTCACCGGGGAGCTGTTTTTT.

The V call is TRBV4-3, the J call TRBJ2-5, with D possibly matching TRBD2 (6 bases). The CDR3 loop spans 16 amino acids. From germline, CDR1 is LGHNA and CDR2 YSLEER. The ends were cut back, 3 bases at V and 1 base at J, with 15 bases in the middle. CDR3 DNA sequence: TGCGCCAGCAGCCAGGGAATAGCGGCTATCCAAGAGACCCAGTACTTC. Encoded protein: CASSQGIAAIQETQYF.

The chain uses TRBV6-6 and TRBJ1-2; 9 positions match TRBD1. Germline trimming cut 6 bases from V and 2 bases from J; bases unmatched to any gene: 4. The CDR3 totals 14 residues. Germline V gives CDR1 MNHNY, CDR2 SVGAGI (reference sequence). CDR3 residues: CASRGTGLNYGYTF. The DNA of the CDR3 is TGTGCCAGCAGGGGGACAGGGCTGAACTATGGCTACACCTTC.

This clone was detected a few times. V is TRBV18 and J is TRBJ1-1; tentatively, D is TRBD1 (5 bases). Trimming shortened V by 5 bases and J by 5 bases, and 12 bases separated the two germline ends. Per the germline V gene, CDR1 is KGHSH and CDR2 is LQKENI. The CDR3 is 13 residues long. CDR3 sequence: CASSAQGGTEAFF. CDR3 sequence (DNA): TGTGCCAGCTCAGCCCAGGGTGGGACTGAAGCTTTCTTT.

Only a few counts were recorded for this clone. V is TRBV25-1 and J is TRBJ2-7; perhaps TRBD1 as D (6 bases). The CDR3 consists of 15 residues. Trimming removed 3 bases at V and 5 bases at J, with 17 bases between. CDR1 MGHDK and CDR2 SYGVNS come from the germline V gene. CDR3 sequence reads: CASSDVQGLLNEQYF. CDR3 DNA sequence: TGTGCCAGCAGTGACGTTCAGGGGCTATTGAACGAGCAGTACTTC.

The genes are TRBV2 and TRBJ1-1; TRBD1 matches at 8 bases. After removal of 4 bases from V and 5 bases from J, the junction contained 3 bases not matched to a gene. Germline V gives CDR1 SNHLY, CDR2 FYNNEI. This CDR3 spans 13 amino acids. The CDR3, as DNA: TGTGCCAGCAGTGGGACAGGGTTTACTGAAGCTTTCTTT. Protein: CASSGTGFTEAFF.

The V gene is TRBV5-4, the J gene TRBJ2-1, with TRBD2 matching over 12 bases. With 4 bases clipped from V and 8 bases from J, the junction kept 7 bases outside the gene matches. CDR1 SGHNT and CDR2 YYREEE come from the germline V gene (reference sequence). The CDR3 runs 15 residues. CDR3 nucleotides: TGTGCCAGCAGCCCTACTAGCGGGAGGTGGGATGAGCAGTTCTTC. This codes for CASSPTSGRWDEQFF.

The chain combines TRBV6-5 with TRBJ1-2; D is possibly TRBD1 (5 bases). Trimming pared 8 bases from V and 8 bases from J, leaving 12 bases between. CDR3 length: 11 residues. Germline V gene lookup returns CDR1 MNHEY and CDR2 SVGAGI. CDR3 in DNA: TGTGCCAGCTGGACAAGGCGAGGCTACACCTTC. It codes for CASWTRRGYTF.

This chain uses TRBV4-2 with TRBJ1-2; D ambiguous. Germline V gene data show CDR1 as LGHNA and CDR2 as YNFKEQ. V shed 0 bases and J shed 0 bases, with 11 bases lying between them. CDR3 length: 16 amino acids. CDR3 sequence (DNA): TGTGCCAGCAGCCAAGAGGCGGGCGGAACTAACTATGGCTACACCTTC. It translates to CASSQEAGGTNYGYTF.

The V and J genes are TRBV29-1 and TRBJ2-1; 8 positions agree with TRBD2. CDR1 and CDR2 (germline): SQVTM, ANQGSEA. V shed 3 bases and J 4 bases; nucleotides not matched to a gene: 2. The CDR3 consists of 13 residues. The CDR3 DNA sequence: TGCAGCGTTGATCTAGCGGGTTACAATGAGCAGTTCTTC. Protein sequence: CSVDLAGYNEQFF.

This clone has a handful of counts. The V gene is TRBV6-5, the J gene TRBJ1-2; weak D call: TRBD1 (5 bases). V was trimmed by 2 bases and J by 4 bases, leaving 14 bases between them. This CDR3 comprises 15 residues. CDR1 and CDR2 from the germline V gene are MNHEY and SVGAGI. CDR3 coding DNA: TGTGCCAGCAGTTACCCCCCCGGGAGGGGCTATGGCTACACCTTC. This gives the protein CASSYPPGRGYGYTF.

The V and J genes are TRBV2 and TRBJ2-3; D is undetermined. Trimming removed 6 bases at V and 0 bases at J, with 10 bases between. This CDR3 contains 14 residues. Germline V gene sequence: CDR1 SNHLY, CDR2 FYNNEI. CDR3 amino acids: CASRITTSTDTQYF. CDR3 DNA sequence: TGTGCCAGCAGGATTACGACTAGCACAGATACGCAGTATTTT.

This chain connects TRBV11-2 to TRBJ2-7, with D possibly being TRBD2 (6 bases). Trimming left V 4 bases short and J 2 bases short, with 21 bases between. This CDR3 region has 17 residues. Per germline, CDR1 SGHAT and CDR2 FQNNGV. As DNA, the CDR3 is TGTGCCAGCAGCTGGAGTGGGAGCGGGTATAAAGCCTACGAGCAGTACTTC. Translated: CASSWSGSGYKAYEQYF.

Concerning this clone: At one of its ends the junction is not consistent with the germline gene, which may arise from a read error. This chain joins TRBV7-7 and TRBJ2-5, with D possibly matching TRBD2 (6 bases). Per germline, CDR1 SSHAT and CDR2 FNYEAQ (reference sequence). This CDR3 has 13 residues. CDR3 nucleotide sequence: TGTGCTAGCAGCTCGGGGGAGGTAGAGACCCAGTACTTC. This translates into CASSSGEVETQYF.

Only a few counts were recorded for this clone. This chain joins TRBV19 and TRBJ2-5; D remains unclear. The CDR3 contains 13 residues. Germline V gene data show CDR1 as LNHDA and CDR2 as SQIVND (reference sequence). Deletions cut 1 base from V and 5 bases from J, with 8 bases between. The CDR3 DNA follows: TGTGCCAGTAGTATAGTGAGGATGGAGACCCAGTACTTC. This encodes CASSIVRMETQYF.

This clone was counted between two and nine times. V and J are TRBV5-1 and TRBJ2-5; 8 bases fit TRBD2. V trimming: 4 bases; J trimming: 12 bases; junction bases outside the gene matches: 17. CDR1 SGHRS and CDR2 YFSETQ come from the germline V gene. The CDR3 contains 15 residues. The CDR3 sequence: CASSPRGGQTTVEYF. For the CDR3, the DNA is TGCGCCAGCAGCCCCCGGGGGGGCCAAACAACGGTGGAGTACTTC. Supplemented by reference TRBV5-1 and TRBJ2-5, the full variable domain reads KAGVTQTPRYLIKTRGQQVTLSCSPISGHRSVSWYQQTPGQGLQFLFEYFSETQRNKGNFPGRFSGRQFSNSRSEMNVSTLELGDSALYLCASSPRGGQTTVEYFGPGTRLLVL.

The chain links TRBV6-5 to TRBJ2-2; TRBD2 matches at 10 bases. J gave up 5 bases and V 1 base, and 4 bases lay outside the gene matches. The CDR3 extends over 16 amino acids. Germline CDR1 is MNHEY and CDR2 is SVGAGI. CDR3 DNA: TGTGCCAGCAGTTACTTAGCGGGAGGAAGGACCGGGGAGCTGTTTTTT. This codes for CASSYLAGGRTGELFF.

CDR3 protein: CSARDRGWDNEQFF. The DNA for the CDR3 is TGCAGCGCCAGGGACAGGGGGTGGGACAATGAGCAGTTCTTC. V usage is TRBV29-1 and J usage is TRBJ2-1; 11 bases map to TRBD1. The CDR3 totals 14 residues. J gave up 5 bases and V 7 bases, and 7 bases lay outside the gene matches. Germline CDR1 and CDR2: SQVTM and ANQGSEA.

This clone was observed once. This chain links TRBV4-3 with TRBJ2-7, with 9 bases matching TRBD2. The CDR3 contains 15 residues. V shed 0 bases, J shed 5 bases, and the junction held 5 bases outside the gene matches. The germline gives CDR1 LGHNA, CDR2 YSLEER. CDR3 in amino acids: CASSQEGTSRHEQYF. DNA for the CDR3: TGCGCCAGCAGCCAAGAAGGGACTAGCAGACACGAGCAGTACTTC.

This sequence joins TRBV5-6 and TRBJ2-5; 9 nucleotides match TRBD1. Germline V gives CDR1 SGHDT, CDR2 YYEEEE. Losses at the gene ends were 7 bases for V and 4 bases for J; bases not matched to a gene: 8. The CDR3 spans 14 residues. The CDR3 DNA is TGTGCCAGCGGGGGAACAGGGGGCGGAGAGACCCAGTACTTC. It yields the protein CASGGTGGGETQYF.

J is TRBJ2-7 and V is TRBV4-1; 8 nucleotides agree with TRBD2. Germline CDR1 and CDR2: MGHRA and YSYEKL. V trimming: 0 bases; J trimming: 3 bases; junction bases outside the gene matches: 4. This CDR3 has 15 residues. The CDR3 coding sequence is TGCGCCAGCAGCCAAGAGACTAGCGTCGTCTACGAGCAGTACTTC. This encodes CASSQETSVVYEQYF.

V is TRBV5-1 and J is TRBJ2-1; 12 nucleotides align to TRBD2. Germline CDR1 SGHRS, CDR2 YFSETQ. Trimming took 3 bases from V and 9 from J; bases not matched to a gene: 10. There are 16 residues in the CDR3. DNA of the CDR3: TGCGCCAGCAGCTCAGGACTAGCGGGAATGGGCGGTGAGCAGTTCTTC. Protein sequence: CASSSGLAGMGGEQFF. Full variable domain (missing parts from reference TRBV5-1 and TRBJ2-1): KAGVTQTPRYLIKTRGQQVTLSCSPISGHRSVSWYQQTPGQGLQFLFEYFSETQRNKGNFPGRFSGRQFSNSRSEMNVSTLELGDSALYLCASSSGLAGMGGEQFFGPGTRLTVL.

The CDR3 loop reads CASSYLEGEQFF. The CDR3 DNA reads as TGTGCCAGCAGTTACCTAGAGGGTGAGCAGTTCTTC. The chain recombines TRBV6-5 with TRBJ2-1; possibly TRBD2 for D (5 bases). There are 12 residues in the CDR3. CDR1 MNHEY and CDR2 SVGAGI come from the germline V gene. The ends were cut back, 2 bases at V and 9 bases at J, with 8 bases in the middle.

This clone was counted a single time. This rearrangement joins TRBV5-1 to TRBJ2-7, with a tentative D call TRBD2 (6 bases). This CDR3 has 14 residues. The V and J ends lost 0 bases and 4 bases respectively, with 11 bases between them. Germline CDR1 and CDR2: SGHRS and YFSETQ. The DNA of the CDR3 is TGCGCCAGCAGCTTGGAGGCTAGCGAGTACGAGCAGTACTTC. It codes for CASSLEASEYEQYF.

The chain employs TRBV11-3 and TRBJ2-5; no clear D. CDR1 and CDR2 from the germline V gene are SGHNT and YENEEA. CDR3 length: 13 residues. V shed 3 bases and J shed 1 base, with 6 bases lying between them. As DNA, the CDR3 is TGTGCCAGCAGCTTGGGCAGCCAAGAGACCCAGTACTTC. It codes for CASSLGSQETQYF.

The chain uses TRBV4-1 and TRBJ2-7; D gene uncertain. Trimming pared 1 base from V and 0 bases from J, leaving 10 bases between. CDR1 and CDR2 (germline): MGHRA, YSYEKL. The CDR3 totals 15 residues. CDR3 DNA: TGCGCCAGCAGCCAAGGAAGGTGGAGCTCCTACGAGCAGTACTTC. Translation: CASSQGRWSSYEQYF.

The chain is built from TRBV7-9 and TRBJ2-3; D not resolved. Germline V gene sequence: CDR1 SEHNR, CDR2 FQNEAQ (reference sequence). Between the trimmed V and J ends, which lost 5 bases and 2 bases, there was a span of 23 bases. The CDR3 runs 18 residues. CDR3 region: CASSPPEWVGEDTDTQYF. CDR3 sequence (DNA): TGTGCCAGCAGCCCCCCGGAGTGGGTGGGTGAGGACACAGATACGCAGTATTTT.

V gene TRBV28 combines with J gene TRBJ2-7, with a tentative D call TRBD1 (5 bases). CDR3 size: 15 residues. V lost 4 bases and J 6 bases, leaving 19 bases between the germline ends. Germline CDR1 is MDHEN and CDR2 is SYDVKM. CDR3: CASSSVRVGIGEQYF. CDR3 DNA sequence: TGTGCCAGCAGTTCTGTCAGGGTTGGAATAGGCGAGCAGTACTTC.

This chain joins TRBV5-1 and TRBJ2-7, with 11 bases matching TRBD2. CDR3 length: 19 amino acids. Germline CDR1 reads SGHRS; CDR2 reads YFSETQ. Unmatched junction bases numbered 21, after V lost 5 bases and J lost 5 bases. The DNA for the CDR3 is TGCGCCAGCAGAGAGAAAACAGGGTTAGCGGGAGGGTTAGTCGACGAGCAGTACTTC. Residues: CASREKTGLAGGLVDEQYF.

This clone was counted only a few times. The chain combines TRBV19 with TRBJ1-5; D remains unclear. Looked up from germline, CDR1 is LNHDA and CDR2 is SQIVND (reference sequence). The CDR3 is made up of 13 amino acids. V dropped 5 bases and J dropped 0 bases, with 5 bases sitting between them. The CDR3 DNA reads TGTGCCAGTAGTGGCAATAGCAATCAGCCCCAGCATTTT. This sequence encodes CASSGNSNQPQHF.